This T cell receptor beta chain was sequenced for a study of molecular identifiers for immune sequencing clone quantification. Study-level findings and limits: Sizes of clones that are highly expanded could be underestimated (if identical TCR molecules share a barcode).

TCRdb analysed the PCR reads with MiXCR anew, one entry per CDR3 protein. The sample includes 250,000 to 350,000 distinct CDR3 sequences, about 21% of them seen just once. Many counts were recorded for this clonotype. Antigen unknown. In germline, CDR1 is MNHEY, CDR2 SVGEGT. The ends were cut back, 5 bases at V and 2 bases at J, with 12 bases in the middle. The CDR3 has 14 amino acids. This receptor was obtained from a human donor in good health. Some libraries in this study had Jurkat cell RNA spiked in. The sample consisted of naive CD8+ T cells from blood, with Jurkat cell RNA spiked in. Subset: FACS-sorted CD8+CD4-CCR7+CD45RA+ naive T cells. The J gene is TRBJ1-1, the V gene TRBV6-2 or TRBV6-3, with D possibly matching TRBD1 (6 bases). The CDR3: CASSQGTLNTEAFF. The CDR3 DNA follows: TGTGCCAGCAGTCAAGGGACACTTAACACTGAAGCTTTCTTT.